This T cell receptor (beta chain) is drawn from a study of T cells in Graves' hyperthyroidism and ophthalmopathy. Study-wide background: Upon initial diagnosis and before any treatment, peripheral blood was collected.

RNA transcripts served as the template for amplifying TCR beta CDR3 regions. First-round RT-PCR of the TCR CDR3 relied on the HTBI primer set. TCRdb reanalysed the multiplex PCR reads using MiXCR and keeps one entry per CDR3 protein. The sample shows some 500,000 distinct CDR3 sequences, approximately 24% of them seen only once. Overall study findings and caveats: Blood also held most thyroid clonotypes expanded beyond 0.001.

CDR3 size: 17 residues. The trim removed 3 bases at V and 2 bases at J, leaving 9 bases unmatched. Looked up from germline, CDR1 is SGDLS and CDR2 is YYNGEE. For ophthalmopathy patients, the Clinical Activity Score was at least 3 and the NOSPECS grade at least 4; duration was under 3 months. For the diagnoses, clinical symptoms, serum thyroxine and TRAb, thyroid ultrasound and orbital computed tomography were used. This clonotype has at least ten counts. As yet, its antigen is unknown. The chain uses TRBV9 and TRBJ1-3; TRBD1 matches 9 bases. The sequencing input was blood. This receptor was taken from a woman aged 25 to 45 with Graves' ophthalmopathy. The CDR3 reads CASSATSGTGTGNTIYF. The CDR3 bases are TGTGCCAGCAGCGCGACTTCCGGGACAGGGACTGGAAACACCATATATTTT.